This T cell receptor beta chain was sequenced in a study of cytomegalovirus exposure and HLA in healthy donors. Study-wide background: A previous analysis identified about 110 million unique TCR beta sequences derived from roughly 180 million T cells.

About this clone: Its specificity is not known.

The CDR3 has 16 amino acids. The J segment lost 2 bases and the V segment lost 0 bases, leaving 6 bases of the junction unmatched. Germline V gene lookup returns CDR1 SGHRS and CDR2 YFSETQ. Study-level results: A later analysis by the authors found several of the most significant clusters apparently linked to common viral pathogens. Listed as cytomegalovirus-associated were 150 to 200 TCR beta chains.

Primers included in the PCR were 60 Vbeta and 13 Jbeta primers. Profiling relied on immunoSEQ multiplex PCR, and the TCRdb table lists in-frame clones only, not all of them. This sample's table reports some 110,000 clones. This TCR came from a man aged 40-55 years in good health and CMV-seronegative. The specimen sequenced was PBMCs. This chain links TRBV5-1 with TRBJ2-5; 8 bases are a match to TRBD2. The CDR3 spells CASSLAGTSGQETQYF. CDR3 nucleotide sequence: TGCGCCAGCAGCTTGGCCGGTACTAGCGGTCAAGAGACCCAGTACTTC.